Listed below are T cell receptor beta chains from one sample, sequenced in a study of blood T cell repertoires in COVID-19. The repertoire was sequenced with immunoSEQ multiplex PCR; TCRdb's copy has only in-frame clones and lacks some. This sample carries approximately 360,000 clones, 85% to 90% of them seen once, and the ten largest clones take 0.95% to 1%. Material: PBMCs or T cells enriched from blood (not recorded which). These TCRs come from a woman younger than 45 with acute COVID-19. Each CDR3 is given with its conserved first and last residue. The order of the fields is CDR3 protein, CDR3 DNA, J gene, V gene, D gene, clone size. A D gene is named only where the DNA matches it firmly. Clone size is not always given. Where it is, it says once, few, many or a class for expanded clones.

CASSSQDTQYF TGTGCCAGCAGCTCCCAGGATACGCAGTATTTT TRBJ2-3 TRBV7-6 . once
CASSLFDRGSGQPQHF TGTGCCAGCAGTCTCTTCGACAGGGGGAGCGGTCAGCCCCAGCATTTT TRBJ1-5 TRBV28 TRBD1 once
CASSLGQGWGYTF TGTGCCAGCAGCCTGGGACAGGGTTGGGGCTACACCTTC TRBJ1-2 TRBV7-3 TRBD1 .
CASSLGRGTNIQYF TGCGCCAGCAGCTTGGGCAGGGGAACAAACATTCAGTACTTC TRBJ2-4 TRBV5-1 . once
CASSQRGQGHYGYTF TGTGCCAGCAGTCAGAGGGGACAGGGCCATTATGGCTACACCTTC TRBJ1-2 TRBV9 TRBD1 .
CASSLVTENTEAFF TGCGCCAGCAGCTTGGTCACAGAGAACACTGAAGCTTTCTTT TRBJ1-1 TRBV5-1 . once
CASMTETLYGYTF TGTGCCAGCATGACGGAGACGCTCTATGGCTACACCTTC TRBJ1-2 TRBV6-5 . .
CASTNKGGYEQYF TGTGCCAGCACCAACAAGGGGGGGTACGAGCAGTACTTC TRBJ2-7 TRBV7-9 . .
CASSQDLKPNQPQHF TGTGCCAGCAGCCAAGATCTAAAGCCCAATCAGCCCCAGCATTTT TRBJ1-5 TRBV3-1/TRBV3-2 . .
CAISEGRASGGADTQYF TGTGCCATCAGTGAGGGGAGGGCTAGCGGGGGGGCAGATACGCAGTATTTT TRBJ2-3 TRBV10-3 TRBD2 .
CASMLISDGNTGELFF TGCGCCAGCATGCTAATTTCCGATGGGAACACCGGGGAGCTGTTTTTT TRBJ2-2 TRBV5-1 . .
CASIDRGEEDTEAFF TGTGCCAGCATTGACAGGGGGGAAGAGGACACTGAAGCTTTCTTT TRBJ1-1 TRBV21-1 . .
CASRPEVDSANYGYTF TGTGCCAGCAGACCCGAGGTAGATTCGGCTAACTATGGCTACACCTTC TRBJ1-2 TRBV21-1 . .
CASSSAGGQGGWTEAFF TGTGCCAGCAGCTCAGCAGGGGGGCAAGGAGGTTGGACTGAAGCTTTCTTT TRBJ1-1 TRBV5-6 TRBD1 once
CASGPNRALNTEAFF TGTGCTAGTGGTCCGAACCGAGCATTGAACACTGAAGCTTTCTTT TRBJ1-1 TRBV12-5 . .
CASSSPRDITSGANVLTF TGTGCCAGCAGCTCACCCCGGGACATAACCTCTGGGGCCAACGTCCTGACTTTC TRBJ2-6 TRBV11-2 . .
CASGLSGGYRDQPQHF TGTGCTAGTGGTTTATCCGGGGGTTATAGGGATCAGCCCCAGCATTTT TRBJ1-5 TRBV12-5 . .
CASSSTGAYTEAFF TGCGCCAGCAGCTCGACAGGGGCCTACACTGAAGCTTTCTTT TRBJ1-1 TRBV5-1 TRBD1 .
CATSDPGQGAGGYTF TGTGCCACCAGTGATCCGGGACAGGGTGCAGGCGGCTACACCTTC TRBJ1-2 TRBV24-1 TRBD1 .
CASGPVPPDTQYF TGTGCTAGTGGTCCCGTTCCCCCAGATACGCAGTATTTT TRBJ2-3 TRBV12-5 . .
CASSSRGMNTEAFF TGTGCCAGCAGTTCCAGGGGGATGAACACTGAAGCTTTCTTT TRBJ1-1 TRBV6-5 TRBD1 .
CASSVSRGSTDTQYF TGTGCCAGCTCAGTATCCCGGGGGAGCACAGATACGCAGTATTTT TRBJ2-3 TRBV18 . .
CASSRNTGYEQYF TGCGCCAGCAGCCGTAATACAGGCTACGAGCAGTACTTC TRBJ2-7 TRBV5-1 . many
CASIKQGTGFSNQPQHF TGTGCCAGTATTAAACAGGGAACCGGATTTAGCAATCAGCCCCAGCATTTT TRBJ1-5 TRBV19 . .
CASKNTGINEKLFF TGCGCCAGCAAGAACACAGGCATTAATGAAAAACTGTTTTTT TRBJ1-4 TRBV10-2 . .
CASSSRRLATDEQFF TGTGCCAGCAGCTCCCGGCGACTAGCAACGGATGAGCAGTTCTTC TRBJ2-1 TRBV9 TRBD2 once
CASSKGVWGGRRAQETQYF TGTGCCAGCAGCAAAGGTGTGTGGGGGGGGCGCAGGGCCCAAGAGACCCAGTACTTC TRBJ2-5 TRBV21-1 . .
CASSFTGAGNTIYF TGTGCCAGCAGTTTCACAGGGGCTGGAAACACCATATATTTT TRBJ1-3 TRBV25-1 TRBD1 .
CASSPGGSPEAFF TGTGCCAGCAGTCCAGGGGGCTCCCCTGAAGCTTTCTTT TRBJ1-1 TRBV12-3/TRBV12-4 TRBD1 .
CAISERDEQYF TGTGCCATCAGTGAGAGAGACGAGCAGTACTTC TRBJ2-7 TRBV10-3 . .
CASSEGGVSSYEQYF TGCGCCAGCAGTGAGGGGGGGGTTAGCTCCTACGAGCAGTACTTC TRBJ2-7 TRBV10-2 TRBD2 .
CASSYKGRGNTEAFF TGCGCCAGCAGCTACAAGGGCAGGGGGAACACTGAAGCTTTCTTT TRBJ1-1 TRBV4-3 . .
CASSPRTVSYEQYF TGTGCCAGCAGCCCCCGGACAGTTTCCTACGAGCAGTACTTC TRBJ2-7 TRBV7-9 . .
CASSAHTGLGQPQHF TGTGCCAGCAGCGCACATACAGGGTTGGGTCAGCCCCAGCATTTT TRBJ1-5 TRBV9 . .
CAISEQGNEQFF TGTGCCATCAGTGAACAGGGTAACGAGCAGTTCTTC TRBJ2-1 TRBV10-3 . .
CASMPRGSYEQYF TGTGCCAGCATGCCCCGCGGTTCCTACGAGCAGTACTTC TRBJ2-7 TRBV6-6 . .
CASSSAGATDTQYF TGTGCCAGCAGCTCGGCGGGGGCCACAGATACGCAGTATTTT TRBJ2-3 TRBV7-3 . .
CASQKAGISYGGLFF TGCGCCAGCCAAAAAGCGGGTATCTCCTACGGAGGGCTGTTTTTT TRBJ2-2 TRBV5-1 . once
CASSPQQGLGEQFF TGTGCCAGCAGCCCCCAACAGGGGTTGGGTGAGCAGTTCTTC TRBJ2-1 TRBV7-9 TRBD1 .
CASSSPGQGVYEQYF TGTGCCAGCAGCTCCCCCGGACAGGGGGTCTACGAGCAGTACTTC TRBJ2-7 TRBV7-9 TRBD1 .
CASSETGGTGYTIYF TGTGCCAGCAGCGAAACCGGGGGGACTGGGTACACCATATATTTT TRBJ1-3 TRBV3-1/TRBV3-2 . .
CASSLQMNTEAFF TGCGCCAGCAGCTTACAAATGAACACTGAAGCTTTCTTT TRBJ1-1 TRBV5-1 . .
CAWSDGALLGGETQYF TGTGCCTGGAGTGATGGGGCCCTTTTAGGTGGAGAGACCCAGTACTTC TRBJ2-5 TRBV30 . .
CASSLEKGLAGFGYEQYF TGTGCCAGCAGCTTGGAGAAGGGACTAGCGGGGTTTGGGTACGAGCAGTACTTC TRBJ2-7 TRBV5-5 TRBD2 once
CASSRRWEAGGLDEQFF TGCGCCAGCAGCCGACGGTGGGAAGCGGGGGGGCTTGATGAGCAGTTCTTC TRBJ2-1 TRBV5-1 TRBD2 .
CASSLLGQGYTGELFF TGTGCCAGCAGCTTATTGGGACAGGGGTACACCGGGGAGCTGTTTTTT TRBJ2-2 TRBV7-8 TRBD1 .